A single sample gave rise to the 13 T cell receptor beta chains below, sequenced in a study of cytotoxic CD8 clonotypes in ibrutinib-treated CLL. The protocol was immunoSEQ multiplex PCR, while the TCRdb copy is restricted to in-frame clones and leaves out a portion. This repertoire shows approximately 140,000 clones, approximately 90% found once; its top ten account for 10% to 13%. The specimen was PBMCs, collected after 12 months of ibrutinib treatment. These receptors were collected from a human donor with chronic lymphocytic leukemia.

The chain employs TRBV19 and TRBJ2-5; no clear D. The germline V gene encodes CDR1 LNHDA and CDR2 SQIVND (reference sequence). V lost 7 bases and J lost 5, with 14 bases in between. This CDR3 is built from 13 residues. In DNA, the CDR3 is TGTGCCAGTAACTACAGTCCCGGCGAGACCCAGTACTTC. Translation: CASNYSPGETQYF.

The CDR3 region is CASSTQGAQPQHF. In DNA, the CDR3 is TGTGCCAGCAGCACCCAGGGGGCCCAGCCCCAGCATTTT. The J gene is TRBJ1-5, the V gene TRBV7-2; 8 nucleotides agree with TRBD1. The length of the CDR3 is 13 residues. In germline, CDR1 is SGHTA, CDR2 FQGNSA. The junction had 4 bases not matched to a gene; V was cut back by 5 bases and J by 7 bases.

The CDR3 DNA is TGTGCCAGCAGCTCCAGCCGGACAGTGGGGACCGGGGAGCTGTTTTTT. Protein sequence: CASSSSRTVGTGELFF. The chain joins TRBV7-9 to TRBJ2-2; TRBD1 is a possible D gene (6 bases). CDR1 and CDR2 (germline): SEHNR, FQNEAQ (reference sequence). This CDR3 spans 16 amino acids. V lost 4 bases to trimming and J lost 5 bases, with 17 bases between them.

This chain connects TRBV28 to TRBJ1-5, with D uncertain. Germline lookup yields CDR1 MDHEN and CDR2 SYDVKM. V dropped 3 bases and J dropped 7 bases, with 16 bases sitting between them. This CDR3 contains 15 residues. Here the CDR3 reads CASSFIGGINQPQHF. The CDR3 bases are TGTGCCAGCAGTTTTATCGGTGGGATCAACCAGCCCCAGCATTTT.

The chain uses TRBV5-1 and TRBJ2-3; D perhaps matches TRBD2 (6 bases). This CDR3 has 17 residues. Germline CDR1 and CDR2: SGHRS and YFSETQ. V was clipped by 4 bases and J by 4 bases, with 22 bases between them. CDR3 amino acids: CASSPDLGSGWADTQYF. For the CDR3, the DNA is TGCGCCAGCAGCCCGGACCTCGGCAGCGGGTGGGCAGATACGCAGTATTTT.

CDR3 loop: CSVIGKQGIGANVLTF. The CDR3 region has the DNA TGCAGCGTTATCGGGAAACAGGGAATTGGGGCCAACGTCCTGACTTTC. The chain uses TRBV29-1 and TRBJ2-6; D might be TRBD1 (6 bases). V lost 5 bases, J lost 3 bases, and 17 bases lay in between. CDR3 length: 16 residues. Germline V lookup: CDR1 SQVTM, CDR2 ANQGSEA. Combining the CDR3 with reference TRBV29-1 and TRBJ2-6 gives the whole variable domain SAVISQKPSRDICQRGTSLTIQCQVDSQVTMMFWYRQQPGQSLTLIATANQGSEATYESGFVIDKFPISRPNLTFSTLTVSNMSPEDSSIYLCSVIGKQGIGANVLTFGAGSRLTVL.

The chain has TRBV4-1 and TRBJ2-7; D uncertain. The V end was cut by 2 bases, the J end by 1 base, with 9 bases between. The CDR3 consists of 14 residues. In germline, CDR1 is MGHRA, CDR2 YSYEKL. CDR3 region: CASSQHTGSYEQYF. Written as DNA, the CDR3 is TGCGCCAGCAGCCAACATACCGGGTCCTACGAGCAGTACTTC.

This clone showed up just once. The chain has TRBV19 and TRBJ2-7, with D unclear. Trimming pared 6 bases from V and 6 bases from J, leaving 15 bases between. The V gene's germline CDR1 is LNHDA and CDR2 SQIVND (reference sequence). CDR3 length equals 13 residues. CDR3 amino acids: CASSRTLYSEQYF. DNA of the CDR3: TGTGCCAGTAGCCGGACCTTGTATAGCGAGCAGTACTTC.

The J gene is TRBJ2-5, the V gene TRBV10-3; D may be TRBD1 (6 bases). CDR1 and CDR2 from the germline V gene are ENHRY and SYGVKD. The CDR3 consists of 16 residues. V lost 6 bases and J lost 7, with 24 bases in between. The CDR3 is CAISDLPRGGSVTQYF. The CDR3, as DNA: TGTGCCATCAGCGACCTCCCCAGGGGCGGCAGCGTGACCCAGTACTTC.

This chain links TRBV10-1 with TRBJ2-2; 9 bases agree with TRBD2. This CDR3 comprises 16 residues. Trimming took 0 bases from V and 7 from J; bases not matched to a gene: 6. Germline CDR1 reads WNHNN; CDR2 reads SYGVQD (reference sequence). DNA of the CDR3: TGCGCCAGCAGTGAGTCTAGGACTAGCGCGGTCGGGGAGCTGTTTTTT. Translating gives CASSESRTSAVGELFF.

The chain links TRBV6-5 to TRBJ2-2; the D is unclear. CDR3 length equals 13 residues. In germline, CDR1 is MNHEY, CDR2 SVGAGI. V gave up 0 bases and J gave up 7 bases, with 6 bases separating them. CDR3 nucleotide sequence: TGTGCCAGCAGTTACTCTGTCGGCGGGGAGCTGTTTTTT. This sequence encodes CASSYSVGGELFF.

This chain joins TRBV25-1 and TRBJ2-5; 9 nucleotides line up with TRBD1. With V trimmed by 6 bases and J by 5 bases, 13 bases remained unmatched. There are 16 residues in the CDR3. The germline V gene has CDR1 MGHDK and CDR2 SYGVNS. The CDR3 is CASREGTGTSGETQYF. In DNA, the CDR3 is TGTGCCAGCAGGGAGGGGACAGGGACGTCAGGGGAGACCCAGTACTTC.

V usage is TRBV30 and J usage is TRBJ2-7; no clear D. CDR1 and CDR2 (germline): GTSNPN, SVGIG (reference sequence). The CDR3 is 13 residues long. The ends were cut back, 5 bases at V and 2 bases at J, with 13 bases in the middle. CDR3 bases: TGTGCCTGGGGCAGGTTGTCAGCCTACGAGCAGTACTTC. Its protein product is CAWGRLSAYEQYF.